The T cell receptor (beta chain) described here comes from a study of blood T cell repertoires in COVID-19. Study at large: Researchers got acute and convalescent COVID-19 samples from the United States, Italy and Spain. In each case, the material was cDNA or gDNA derived from T cells, B-cell-depleted T cells, or PBMCs.

Clones were sequenced by immunoSEQ multiplex PCR, and TCRdb holds only the in-frame ones, with some missing. The top ten hold 15% to 20% of the sample, which has roughly 200,000 clones, about 88% seen once. Looked up from germline, CDR1 is SGHVS and CDR2 is FQNEAQ. The CDR3 totals 16 residues. Trimming stripped 1 base from V and 3 bases from J, with 12 bases between. The rearrangement uses TRBV7-8 and TRBJ2-2; D is possibly TRBD2 (5 bases). This TCR was sampled from a man aged 50-59 years with COVID-19, enrolled during active disease. Sequencing was carried out using peripheral blood. CDR3 sequence: CASSLGWTSDTGELFF. CDR3 DNA sequence: TGTGCCAGCAGCTTAGGTTGGACTTCCGACACCGGGGAGCTGTTTTTT.